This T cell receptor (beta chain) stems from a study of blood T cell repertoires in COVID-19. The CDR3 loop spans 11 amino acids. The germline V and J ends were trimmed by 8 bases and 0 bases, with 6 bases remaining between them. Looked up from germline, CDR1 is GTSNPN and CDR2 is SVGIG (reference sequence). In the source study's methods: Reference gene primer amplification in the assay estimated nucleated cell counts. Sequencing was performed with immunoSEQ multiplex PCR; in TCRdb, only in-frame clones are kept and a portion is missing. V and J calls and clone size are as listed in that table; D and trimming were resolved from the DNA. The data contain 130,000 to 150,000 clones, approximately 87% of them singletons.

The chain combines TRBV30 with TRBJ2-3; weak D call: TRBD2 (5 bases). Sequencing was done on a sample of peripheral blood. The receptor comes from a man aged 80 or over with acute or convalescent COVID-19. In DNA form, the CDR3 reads TGTGCCGGCGGGAGCACAGATACGCAGTATTTT. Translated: CAGGSTDTQYF. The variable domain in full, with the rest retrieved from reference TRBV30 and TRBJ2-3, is SQTIHQWPATLVQPVGSPLSLECTVEGTSNPNLYWYRQAAGRGLQLLFYSVGIGQISSEVPQNLSASRPQDRQFILSSKKLLLSDSGFYLCAGGSTDTQYFGPGTRLTVL.